These 15 T cell receptor beta chains came from one sample sequenced in a study of CD8+CD57+ T cells in acquired aplastic anemia. Investigators profiled TCR beta VDJ and CDR3 from genomic DNA template. From the reads, TCRdb called clonotypes with MiXCR, one entry per CDR3 protein. The top ten clones hold 8.4% of a sample with about 150,000 distinct CDR3 sequences, about 40% of them seen once. Sequencing was performed on sorted CD4+, CD8+, or CD8+CD57+ T cells (not recorded which) from PBMCs. Every receptor here comes from a human donor in good health, serving as a control.

As concerns this clonotype: Since a much larger clone is just one base distant, this may be a read error. The gene calls are TRBV7-9 and TRBJ1-1; 8 bases fit TRBD1. Germline V lookup: CDR1 SEHNR, CDR2 FQNEAQ (reference sequence). The V and J ends lost 8 bases and 1 base, in that order; junction bases with no gene match: 9. The CDR3 totals 15 residues. DNA of the CDR3: TGTGCCAGCGAGTCGGTCGGACAGGGGAACACTGAAGCTTTCTTT. Protein: CASESVGQGNTEAFF. The full variable domain, in which reference TRBV7-9 and TRBJ1-1 provide the parts outside the CDR3, is DTGVSQNPRHKITKRGQNVTFRCDPISEHNRLYWYRQTLGQGPEFLTYFQNEAQLEKSRLLSDRFSAERPKGSFSTLEIQRTEQGDSAMYLCASESVGQGNTEAFFGQGTRLTVV.

This clonotype was picked up a small number of times. The V call is TRBV30, the J call TRBJ1-4; a possible D gene is TRBD1 (6 bases). CDR3 length: 16 residues. From germline, CDR1 is GTSNPN and CDR2 SVGIG (reference sequence). Trimming removed 4 bases at V and 0 bases at J, with 15 bases between. In nucleotides, the CDR3 is TGTGCCTGGAAGCAGGGGAGTAGAGCAACTAATGAAAAACTGTTTTTT. Amino acids: CAWKQGSRATNEKLFF.

This clonotype was detected ten times or more. The J gene is TRBJ1-3, the V gene TRBV2, with D possibly matching TRBD1 (6 bases). This CDR3 has 12 residues. CDR1 and CDR2 from the germline V gene are SNHLY and FYNNEI. CDR3 DNA: TGTGCTCAGGCAGGGGATGGAAACACCATATATTTT. Encoded protein: CAQAGDGNTIYF.

As concerns this clonotype: Being one base from a much bigger clone, this may be a read error. This chain uses TRBV13 with TRBJ1-5; 9 bases agree with TRBD1. CDR1 and CDR2 from the germline V gene are PRHDT and FYEKMQ (reference sequence). V trimming: 5 bases; J trimming: 6 bases; junction bases outside the gene matches: 17. The CDR3 has 18 residues. CDR3 residues: CASSQAKRTGACSQPQHF. CDR3 nucleotide sequence: TGTGCCAGCAGCCAAGCTAAACGGACAGGGGCGTGCAGTCAGCCCCAGCATTTT.

This clonotype was observed a few times. A much larger clone differs by one base, so this may be a read error. The CDR3 carries no conserved terminal phenylalanine or tryptophan, so it likely arises from a read error. The chain joins TRBV5-1 to TRBJ2-7; TRBD2 is a possible D gene (6 bases). V shed 5 bases and J shed 6 bases, with 24 bases lying between them. This CDR3 has 16 amino acids. Germline V gene sequence: CDR1 SGHRS, CDR2 YFSETQ. The CDR3 DNA follows: TGCGCCAGCAGACCCTCGGGACGGAGGGTCCCGGGCGAGCAGTACTCC. Residues: CASRPSGRRVPGEQYS.

This chain links TRBV25-1 with TRBJ2-3, with 8 bases fitting TRBD2. CDR1 and CDR2 (germline): MGHDK, SYGVNS. The CDR3 has 14 residues. Trimming cost V 6 bases and J 2 bases; bases outside gene matches: 4. The CDR3 loop is CASSLAGNTDTQYF. For the CDR3, the DNA is TGTGCCAGCAGCTTAGCGGGGAACACAGATACGCAGTATTTT.

There are many counts of this clonotype. V usage is TRBV20-1 and J usage is TRBJ1-1, with no clear D. CDR3 size: 12 residues. V was trimmed by 2 bases and J by 4 bases, leaving 8 bases between them. Germline CDR1 and CDR2: DFQATT and SNEGSKA (reference sequence). This CDR3 reads CSARPGSTEAFF. Written as DNA, the CDR3 is TGCAGTGCTAGACCCGGGAGCACTGAAGCTTTCTTT.

The J gene is TRBJ1-2, the V gene TRBV29-1; TRBD1 is a possible D gene (6 bases). CDR3 size: 11 residues. V lost 8 bases and J 7 bases, leaving 14 bases between the germline ends. Germline CDR1 reads SQVTM; CDR2 reads ANQGSEA. CDR3 region: CSSVQGSGYTF. The CDR3 DNA reads TGCAGCTCTGTACAGGGAAGTGGCTACACCTTC.

This clonotype was counted at least ten times. CDR3 amino acids: CASSVGYRSIQEQFF. CDR3 sequence (DNA): TGTGCCAGCAGCGTAGGCTATAGGTCGATACAGGAGCAGTTCTTC. The V call is TRBV9, the J call TRBJ2-1, with no clear D. CDR3 length: 15 residues. Trimming removed 0 bases at V and 10 bases at J, with 17 bases between. CDR1 SGDLS and CDR2 YYNGEE come from the germline V gene.

In its sample, this clonotype was seen many times. The chain couples TRBV4-2 to TRBJ1-1; 8 bases agree with TRBD1. The CDR3 runs to 14 residues. V was clipped by 3 bases and J by 4 bases; unmatched bases: 4. Germline CDR1 reads LGHNA; CDR2 reads YNFKEQ. In DNA, the CDR3 is TGTGCCAGCAGCCATCTCGGACAGGGCACTGAAGCTTTCTTT. As protein: CASSHLGQGTEAFF.

The chain carries TRBV29-1 and TRBJ1-3; 8 positions agree with TRBD1. CDR3 length equals 16 residues. Per germline, CDR1 SQVTM and CDR2 ANQGSEA. V lost 7 bases and J lost 0; bases outside the gene matches: 11. The CDR3 DNA is TGCAGCGCTGGACAATTTACAGGGGGCTCTGGAAACACCATATATTTT. Encoded protein: CSAGQFTGGSGNTIYF. The full variable domain, its missing parts supplied by reference TRBV29-1 and TRBJ1-3, is SAVISQKPSRDICQRGTSLTIQCQVDSQVTMMFWYRQQPGQSLTLIATANQGSEATYESGFVIDKFPISRPNLTFSTLTVSNMSPEDSSIYLCSAGQFTGGSGNTIYFGEGSWLTVV.

The V and J genes are TRBV6-5 and TRBJ1-1; D is perhaps TRBD1 (6 bases). V lost 4 bases to trimming and J lost 1 base, with 13 bases between them. The CDR3 has 15 residues. In germline, CDR1 is MNHEY, CDR2 SVGAGI. CDR3: CASSSRTAWNTEAFF. CDR3 bases: TGTGCCAGCAGTTCAAGGACAGCATGGAACACTGAAGCTTTCTTT.

The chain is built from TRBV2 and TRBJ1-6, with 9 bases fitting TRBD1. The CDR3 contains 14 residues. The germline V gene has CDR1 SNHLY and CDR2 FYNNEI. The V and J ends lost 8 bases and 8 bases, in that order; junction bases with no gene match: 7. CDR3 region: CASYGTGKDSPLHF. In DNA form, the CDR3 reads TGTGCCAGCTACGGGACAGGGAAGGATTCACCCCTCCACTTT. Supplemented by reference TRBV2 and TRBJ1-6, the full variable domain reads EPEVTQTPSHQVTQMGQEVILRCVPISNHLYFYWYRQILGQKVEFLVSFYNNEISEKSEIFDDQFSVERPDGSNFTLKIRSTKLEDSAMYFCASYGTGKDSPLHFGNGTRLTVT.

This clonotype was observed many times. The rearrangement links TRBV5-1 to TRBJ2-1, with 11 bases lining up with TRBD2. This CDR3 comprises 13 residues. Germline loops: CDR1 SGHRS, CDR2 YFSETQ. V trimming: 5 bases; J trimming: 5 bases; junction bases outside the gene matches: 0. This CDR3 reads CASRGLADNEQFF. CDR3 nucleotides: TGCGCCAGCAGGGGACTAGCGGACAATGAGCAGTTCTTC.

This clonotype was detected a few times. The chain uses TRBV5-1 and TRBJ2-1; 12 bases are shared with TRBD2. The CDR3 length is 19 residues. Per the germline V gene, CDR1 is SGHRS and CDR2 is YFSETQ. V lost 0 bases and J lost 4; bases outside the gene matches: 11. The CDR3: CASSLERLAGGRPYNEQFF. CDR3 nucleotide sequence: TGCGCCAGCAGCTTGGAACGGCTAGCGGGAGGGAGACCGTACAATGAGCAGTTCTTC.